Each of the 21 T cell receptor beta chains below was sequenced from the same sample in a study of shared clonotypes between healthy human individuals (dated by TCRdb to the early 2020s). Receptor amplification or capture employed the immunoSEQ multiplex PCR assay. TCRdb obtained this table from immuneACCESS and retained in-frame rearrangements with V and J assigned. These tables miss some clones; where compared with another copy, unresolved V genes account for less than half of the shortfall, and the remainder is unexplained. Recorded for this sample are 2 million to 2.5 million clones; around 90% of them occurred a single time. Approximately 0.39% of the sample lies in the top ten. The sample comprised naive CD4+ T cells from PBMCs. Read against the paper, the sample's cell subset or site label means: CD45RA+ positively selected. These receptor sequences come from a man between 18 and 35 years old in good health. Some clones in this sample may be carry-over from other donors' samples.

The CDR3 loop reads CASSVGQGAIGELFF. Written as DNA, the CDR3 is TGCGCCAGCAGCGTAGGACAGGGGGCGATCGGGGAGCTGTTTTTT. The chain combines TRBV5-1 with TRBJ2-2, with TRBD1 matching 11 bases. The CDR3 spans 15 residues. Losses at the gene ends were 4 bases for V and 7 bases for J; bases not matched to a gene: 6. Germline lookup yields CDR1 SGHRS and CDR2 YFSETQ.

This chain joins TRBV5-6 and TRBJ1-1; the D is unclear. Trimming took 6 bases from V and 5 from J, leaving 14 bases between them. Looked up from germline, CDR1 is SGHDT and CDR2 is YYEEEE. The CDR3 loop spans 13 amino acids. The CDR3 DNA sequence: TGTGCCAGCAACAACTGGTGGGGAACTGAAGCTTTCTTT. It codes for CASNNWWGTEAFF.

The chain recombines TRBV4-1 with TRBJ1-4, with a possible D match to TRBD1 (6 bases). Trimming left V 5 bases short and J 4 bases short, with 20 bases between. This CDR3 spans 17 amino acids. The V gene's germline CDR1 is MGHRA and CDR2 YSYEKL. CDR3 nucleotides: TGCGCCAGCAGCGGATTCTCCCGGGGGGCTTATAATGAAAAACTGTTTTTT. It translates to CASSGFSRGAYNEKLFF.

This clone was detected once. CDR3 sequence (DNA): TGTGCCAGCAGCTTAACGGCCGGGGCGAGAAACACCATATATTTT. It encodes CASSLTAGARNTIYF. The rearrangement joins TRBV7-3 to TRBJ1-3; possibly TRBD1 for D (5 bases). The V gene lost 0 bases and the J gene lost 5 bases, with 11 bases spanning the gap. Germline V gene lookup returns CDR1 SGHTA and CDR2 FQGTGA. The CDR3 totals 15 residues.

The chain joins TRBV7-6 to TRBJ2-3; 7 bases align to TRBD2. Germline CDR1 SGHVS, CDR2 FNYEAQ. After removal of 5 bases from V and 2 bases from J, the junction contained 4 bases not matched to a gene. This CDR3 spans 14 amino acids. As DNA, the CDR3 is TGTGCCAGCAGCCCAGGACTAGACACAGATACGCAGTATTTT. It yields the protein CASSPGLDTDTQYF.

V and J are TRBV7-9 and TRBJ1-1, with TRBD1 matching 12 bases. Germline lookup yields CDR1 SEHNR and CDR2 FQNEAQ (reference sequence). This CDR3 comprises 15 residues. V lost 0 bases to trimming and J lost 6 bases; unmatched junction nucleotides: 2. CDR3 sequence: CASSLAGQGASEAFF. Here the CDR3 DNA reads TGTGCCAGCAGCTTAGCGGGACAGGGGGCCTCTGAAGCTTTCTTT.

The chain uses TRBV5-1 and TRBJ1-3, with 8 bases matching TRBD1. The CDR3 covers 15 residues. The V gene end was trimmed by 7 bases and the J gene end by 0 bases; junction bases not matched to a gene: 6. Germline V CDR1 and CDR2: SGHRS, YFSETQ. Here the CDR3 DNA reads TGCGCCAGCCACCCAGGGGGCGACTCTGGAAACACCATATATTTT. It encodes CASHPGGDSGNTIYF.

This chain's CDR3 is CASSYLGQASTDTQYF. The CDR3 DNA reads TGCGCCAGCAGCTATCTGGGACAGGCAAGCACAGATACGCAGTATTTT. V is TRBV5-1 and J is TRBJ2-3; 8 positions agree with TRBD1. Germline V gives CDR1 SGHRS, CDR2 YFSETQ. V trimming: 3 bases; J trimming: 0 bases; junction bases outside the gene matches: 6. The CDR3 is 16 residues long.

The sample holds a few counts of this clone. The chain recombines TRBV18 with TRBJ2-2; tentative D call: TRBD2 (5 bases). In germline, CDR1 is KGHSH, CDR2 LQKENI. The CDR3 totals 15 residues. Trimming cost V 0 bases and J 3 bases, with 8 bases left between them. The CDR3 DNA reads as TGTGCCAGCTCACCACCGGGAGACTACACCGGGGAGCTGTTTTTT. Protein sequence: CASSPPGDYTGELFF.

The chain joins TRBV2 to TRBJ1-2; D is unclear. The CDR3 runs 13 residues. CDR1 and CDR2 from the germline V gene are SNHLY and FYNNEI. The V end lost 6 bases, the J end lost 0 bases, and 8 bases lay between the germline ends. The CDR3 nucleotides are TGTGCCAGCAGACTGGACCCTAACTATGGCTACACCTTC. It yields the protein CASRLDPNYGYTF.

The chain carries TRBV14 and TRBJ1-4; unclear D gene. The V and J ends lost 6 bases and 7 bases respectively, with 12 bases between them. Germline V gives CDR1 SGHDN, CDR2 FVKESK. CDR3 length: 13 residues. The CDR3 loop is CASRLSSSEKLFF. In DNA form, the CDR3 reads TGTGCCAGCAGACTAAGTAGCAGTGAAAAACTGTTTTTT.

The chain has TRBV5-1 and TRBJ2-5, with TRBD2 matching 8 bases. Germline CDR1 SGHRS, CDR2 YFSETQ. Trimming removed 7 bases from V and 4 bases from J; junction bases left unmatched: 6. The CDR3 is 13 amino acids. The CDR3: CASLREGGETQYF. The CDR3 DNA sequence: TGCGCCAGCCTTCGGGAGGGAGGAGAGACCCAGTACTTC.

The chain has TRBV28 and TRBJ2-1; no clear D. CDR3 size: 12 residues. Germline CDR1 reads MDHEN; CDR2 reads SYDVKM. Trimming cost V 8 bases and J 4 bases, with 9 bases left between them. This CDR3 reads CASGPRYNEQFF. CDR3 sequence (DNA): TGTGCCAGCGGACCTCGATACAATGAGCAGTTCTTC.

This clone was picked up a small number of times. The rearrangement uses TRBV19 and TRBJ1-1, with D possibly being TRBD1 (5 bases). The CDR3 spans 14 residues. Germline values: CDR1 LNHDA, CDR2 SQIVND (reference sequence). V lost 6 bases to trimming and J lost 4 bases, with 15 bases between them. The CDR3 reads CASRDGASSTEAFF. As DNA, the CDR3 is TGTGCCAGTAGAGATGGGGCGTCGAGCACTGAAGCTTTCTTT.

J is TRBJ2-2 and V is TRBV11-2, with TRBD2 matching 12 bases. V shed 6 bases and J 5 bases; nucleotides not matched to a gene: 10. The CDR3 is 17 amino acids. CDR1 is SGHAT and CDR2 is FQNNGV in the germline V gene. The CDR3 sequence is CASRDGLAGPKTGELFF. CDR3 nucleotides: TGTGCCAGCAGGGACGGACTAGCGGGACCAAAAACCGGGGAGCTGTTTTTT.

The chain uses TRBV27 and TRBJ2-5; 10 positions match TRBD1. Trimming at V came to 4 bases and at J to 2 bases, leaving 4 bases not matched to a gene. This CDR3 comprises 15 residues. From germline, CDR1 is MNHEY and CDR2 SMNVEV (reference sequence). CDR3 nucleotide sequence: TGTGCCAGCAGTTACCGGACAGGGGGTCAAGAGACCCAGTACTTC. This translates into CASSYRTGGQETQYF.

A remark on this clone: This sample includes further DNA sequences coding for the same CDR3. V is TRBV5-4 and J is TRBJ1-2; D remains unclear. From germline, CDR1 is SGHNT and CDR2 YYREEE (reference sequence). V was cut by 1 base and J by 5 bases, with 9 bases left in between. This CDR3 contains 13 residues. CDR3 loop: CASSLSRSYGYTF. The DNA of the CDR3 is TGTGCCAGCAGCTTGTCCAGGTCTTATGGCTACACCTTC.

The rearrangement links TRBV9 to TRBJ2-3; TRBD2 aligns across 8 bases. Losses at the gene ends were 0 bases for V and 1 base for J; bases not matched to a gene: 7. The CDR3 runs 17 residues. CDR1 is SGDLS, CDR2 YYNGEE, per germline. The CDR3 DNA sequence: TGTGCCAGCAGCGTAGGAACGGGAGGGCCGGGCACAGATACGCAGTATTTT. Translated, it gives CASSVGTGGPGTDTQYF.

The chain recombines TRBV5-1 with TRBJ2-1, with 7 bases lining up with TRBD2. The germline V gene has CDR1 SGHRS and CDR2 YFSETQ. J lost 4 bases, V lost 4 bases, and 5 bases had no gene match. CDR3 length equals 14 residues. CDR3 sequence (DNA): TGCGCCAGCAGCCGGGGGGTCCAGTACAATGAGCAGTTCTTC. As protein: CASSRGVQYNEQFF.

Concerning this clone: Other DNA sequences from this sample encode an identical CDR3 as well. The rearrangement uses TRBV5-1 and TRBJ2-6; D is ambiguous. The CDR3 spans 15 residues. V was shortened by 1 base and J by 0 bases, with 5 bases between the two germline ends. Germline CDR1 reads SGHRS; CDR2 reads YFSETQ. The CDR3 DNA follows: TGCGCCAGCAGCTTGCCAAGCTCTGGGGCCAACGTCCTGACTTTC. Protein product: CASSLPSSGANVLTF.

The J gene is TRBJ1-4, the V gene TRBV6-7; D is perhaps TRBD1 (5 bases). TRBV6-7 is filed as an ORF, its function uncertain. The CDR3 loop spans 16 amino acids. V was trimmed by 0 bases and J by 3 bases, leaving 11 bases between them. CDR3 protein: CASSYSRGLPNEKLFF. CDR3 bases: TGTGCCAGCAGTTACTCGAGGGGACTCCCTAATGAAAAACTGTTTTTT.